The 8 T cell receptor beta chains in this list originate from one sample, sequenced in a study of cytomegalovirus exposure and HLA in healthy donors (dated by TCRdb to 2016 to 2017). The library was prepared using the immunoSEQ multiplex PCR assay. For the multiplex PCR, a mixture combining 60 forward primers for TCR Vbeta segments and 13 reverse primers for TCR Jbeta segments was used. The source is immuneACCESS, and TCRdb retained only in-frame sequences with V and J called. Part of the clones is not carried over; for the studies checked, unresolved V genes explain less than half of this, and the remainder is unexplained. The sample table holds fewer than 300,000 clones, of which roughly 80% were seen once. The biggest ten clones account for about 0.28% of the sample. The sequenced sample consisted of PBMCs. The source is a girl aged 2 to 9 in good health and CMV-seronegative.

CDR3 nucleotide sequence: TGTGCCAGCAGCGAGAAACCCACCTACAATGAGCAGTTCTTC. It encodes CASSEKPTYNEQFF. The V call is TRBV7-3, the J call TRBJ2-1; D is uncertain. Germline V lookup: CDR1 SGHTA, CDR2 FQGTGA. V was cut by 5 bases and J by 2 bases, with 10 bases left in between. This CDR3 has 14 amino acids.

The rearrangement links TRBV11-3 to TRBJ2-3, with TRBD2 identical over 7 bases. This CDR3 is 15 amino acids long. V lost 5 bases to trimming and J lost 2 bases; unmatched junction nucleotides: 7. Per germline, CDR1 SGHNT and CDR2 YENEEA. This CDR3 reads CASSPSGTNTDTQYF. For the CDR3, the DNA is TGTGCCAGCAGCCCCAGCGGGACTAACACAGATACGCAGTATTTT.

This clone was seen only a few times. The J gene is TRBJ2-2, the V gene TRBV4-1, with D tentatively TRBD2 (6 bases). The CDR3 contains 17 residues. The germline V and J ends were trimmed by 2 bases and 4 bases, with 17 bases remaining between them. Germline assignment: CDR1 MGHRA and CDR2 YSYEKL. DNA for the CDR3: TGCGCCAGCAGCCAACTGGGGTGGCTGGGGGGCACCGGGGAGCTGTTTTTT. It encodes CASSQLGWLGGTGELFF.

The rearrangement joins TRBV28 to TRBJ2-5, with D maybe TRBD1 (6 bases). Germline V gene lookup returns CDR1 MDHEN and CDR2 SYDVKM. With 3 bases removed from V and 7 bases from J, the gap between germline ends came to 18 bases. This CDR3 has 15 amino acids. The CDR3 DNA is TGTGCCAGCAGTTTGGGTGGACAGAGAGGGATGACCCAGTACTTC. Amino acids: CASSLGGQRGMTQYF. The whole variable domain, filled in from reference TRBV28 and TRBJ2-5, reads DVKVTQSSRYLVKRTGEKVFLECVQDMDHENMFWYRQDPGLGLRLIYFSYDVKMKEKGDIPEGYSVSREKKERFSLILESASTNQTSMYLCASSLGGQRGMTQYFGPGTRLLVL.

The chain combines TRBV7-9 with TRBJ2-7; a possible D gene is TRBD1 (5 bases). This CDR3 has 14 amino acids. V was shortened by 2 bases and J by 0 bases, with 8 bases between the two germline ends. Germline assignment: CDR1 SEHNR and CDR2 FQNEAQ (reference sequence). The CDR3 DNA is TGTGCCAGCAGCTTAAAGGGGCGCTCCTACGAGCAGTACTTC. Its translation: CASSLKGRSYEQYF.

This chain connects TRBV4-1 to TRBJ2-7; 8 nucleotides line up with TRBD2. Germline CDR1 MGHRA, CDR2 YSYEKL. J gave up 7 bases and V 0 bases, and 14 bases lay outside the gene matches. The CDR3 has 17 residues. CDR3 amino acids: CASSQDWGASGQREQYF. The CDR3 nucleotides are TGCGCCAGCAGCCAAGATTGGGGGGCTAGCGGGCAGAGGGAGCAGTACTTC.

The chain has TRBV21-1 and TRBJ2-1; the table names TRBD2, a call not compared with the DNA. TRBV21-1 is assigned pseudogene status. CDR3 length: 17 amino acids. CDR3 sequence (DNA): TGTGCCAGCAGCAAATGGATCAGTGGCGGGTCCTACAATGAGCAGTTCTTC. Protein: CASSKWISGGSYNEQFF.

The chain combines TRBV6-1 with TRBJ1-5; maybe TRBD1 (5 bases). Looked up from germline, CDR1 is MNHNS and CDR2 is SASEGT. Trimming took off 1 base at V and 0 bases at J, with 10 bases between the two ends. CDR3 size: 16 residues. The CDR3 sequence: CASSEGRGHSNQPQHF. The CDR3 bases are TGTGCCAGCAGTGAAGGGAGGGGTCATAGCAATCAGCCCCAGCATTTT.